This TCR beta chain was captured by sequencing in a study of T cell responses to AZD1222 COVID-19 vaccine. Between the trimmed V and J ends, which lost 4 bases and 3 bases, there was a span of 12 bases. From germline, CDR1 is MDHEN and CDR2 SYDVKM. The CDR3 spans 15 residues. Comments on this clone: Its antigen is not identified.

Whole-study findings and limits: The study found Spike-specific TCR breadth and depth rose after two AZD1222 doses. Regions 160-218 and 743-854 held dominance among vaccine-associated CD4 TCRs, which spanned spike. Clonal diversity was possibly underestimated, and the donors were mostly white British, with more females.

Profiled with immunoSEQ multiplex PCR; TCRdb holds only in-frame clones, not every one. The sample includes fewer than 150,000 clones, 92% seen only once; the top ten take more than 6%. The study pooled second doses at about 4 or about 12 weeks. The chain uses TRBV28 and TRBJ1-4; TRBD1 is a possible D gene (6 bases). This clonotype originated in an adult who received the AZD1222 COVID-19 vaccine. This specimen consisted of peripheral blood, obtained 28 days after the second AZD1222 dose. The chain's CDR3 is CASSSGDTSNEKLFF. The DNA of the CDR3 is TGTGCCAGCAGTTCCGGGGACACCTCTAATGAAAAACTGTTTTTT.